The subject of this entry is one TCR beta chain. Its antigen is currently unknown. Germline V gives CDR1 SGHRS, CDR2 YFSETQ. CDR3 length equals 16 residues. The V gene lost 4 bases and the J gene lost 3 bases, with 17 bases spanning the gap. This entry is derived from a study of shared clonotypes between healthy human individuals. Study conclusions and caveats: Memory subsets generally showed smaller estimated richness than naive subsets did. Rarefaction demonstrated incomplete sorted-subset sequencing despite large depth.

Using immunoSEQ multiplex PCR, the repertoire was profiled, and TCRdb retains in-frame clones only, with some absent. Of 2.3 million or so clones listed, 80% to 95% are singletons. The chain recombines TRBV5-1 with TRBJ1-5, with D uncertain. Sequences were obtained from naive CD4+ T cells from PBMCs. Subset in this sample: CD45RA+ positively selected. The TCR was taken from a man younger than 35 in good health. Some clones in this sample may be carry-over from other donors' samples. The CDR3 coding sequence is TGCGCCAGCAGCCTCACAGCGTCTACACCCAATCAGCCCCAGCATTTT. This translates into CASSLTASTPNQPQHF.